Below are 30 T cell receptor beta chains sequenced from a single sample in a study of beta chain features in type 1 diabetes. The study, taken as a whole, reports: When Type 1 diabetes patients were examined, their TCRB CDR3s proved moderately but significantly shorter in all four CD4+ subsets.

The antigens of these receptors remain unknown. All of the isolated RNA was reverse transcribed, so expressed TCRB transcripts were sequenced. Clones were read by immunoSEQ multiplex PCR, and TCRdb kept only the in-frame ones, dropping some. The table lists 600,000 or so clones, 9.5% to 15% of them singletons. The sequencing input was naive CD4+ T cells from blood. All receptors come from a man aged 25-45 years with type 1 diabetes.

The chain couples TRBV5-1 to TRBJ2-5, with D possibly TRBD2 on 5 matching bases. V lost 1 base and J 4 bases, leaving 14 bases between the germline ends. CDR1 is SGHRS, CDR2 YFSETQ, per germline. The CDR3 has 15 residues. The CDR3 DNA follows: TGCGCCAGCAGCTTGTTTCCAGAAGGAGGAGAGACCCAGTACTTC. Its protein product is CASSLFPEGGETQYF.

This clone was seen a handful of times. The chain links TRBV7-2 to TRBJ1-2; no firm D call. Trimming shortened V by 6 bases and J by 8 bases, and 22 bases separated the two germline ends. The CDR3 length is 15 residues. Per germline, CDR1 SGHTA and CDR2 FQGNSA. CDR3 sequence: CASSFAKHGSLGYTF. CDR3 nucleotide sequence: TGTGCCAGCAGTTTTGCCAAGCACGGTTCGTTAGGCTACACCTTC.

The J gene is TRBJ2-7, the V gene TRBV9; TRBD1 aligns across 11 bases. The germline V gene encodes CDR1 SGDLS and CDR2 YYNGEE. This CDR3 has 17 amino acids. V lost 3 bases to trimming and J lost 2 bases; unmatched junction nucleotides: 10. In nucleotides, the CDR3 is TGTGCCAGCAGCGAGGGGACCCCGGGACAGGGGGCCTACGAGCAGTACTTC. This codes for CASSEGTPGQGAYEQYF.

CDR3: CASKGEETQYF. In nucleotides, the CDR3 is TGTGCCAGCAAAGGAGAAGAGACCCAGTACTTC. V usage is TRBV28 and J usage is TRBJ2-5; D gene unclear. The CDR3 consists of 11 residues. Germline-derived CDR1 and CDR2 are MDHEN and SYDVKM. Trimming left V 7 bases short and J 3 bases short, with 6 bases between. Filled out from reference TRBV28 and TRBJ2-5, the complete variable domain reads DVKVTQSSRYLVKRTGEKVFLECVQDMDHENMFWYRQDPGLGLRLIYFSYDVKMKEKGDIPEGYSVSREKKERFSLILESASTNQTSMYLCASKGEETQYFGPGTRLLVL.

V and J are TRBV9 and TRBJ1-2; 7 positions agree with TRBD1. From germline, CDR1 is SGDLS and CDR2 YYNGEE. The CDR3 totals 11 residues. Unmatched junction bases numbered 5, after V lost 4 bases and J lost 11 bases. CDR3 in DNA: TGTGCCAGCAGCATAGGACAGGTATACACCTTC. Encoded protein: CASSIGQVYTF.

The chain uses TRBV7-2 and TRBJ1-3; D gene ambiguous. CDR1 SGHTA and CDR2 FQGNSA come from the germline V gene. Trimming stripped 2 bases from V and 3 bases from J, with 14 bases between. The CDR3 is 16 residues long. CDR3 nucleotide sequence: TGTGCCAGCAGCTTAACAAGGAGAATTTATGGAAACACCATATATTTT. This gives the protein CASSLTRRIYGNTIYF.

There are a few counts of this clone. The chain has TRBV10-3 and TRBJ1-5, with D unclear. The ends were cut back, 4 bases at V and 7 bases at J, with 14 bases in the middle. This CDR3 region has 14 residues. The germline CDR1 and CDR2 sequences are ENHRY and SYGVKD. This chain's CDR3 is CAISVSIVEQPQHF. As DNA, the CDR3 is TGTGCCATCAGTGTCAGCATCGTGGAACAGCCCCAGCATTTT.

With regard to this clone: Other DNA sequences in this specimen translate into the identical CDR3. This chain uses TRBV9 with TRBJ1-1, with no clear D. V was cut by 0 bases and J by 3 bases, with 6 bases left in between. Germline lookup yields CDR1 SGDLS and CDR2 YYNGEE. The CDR3 runs 13 residues. The CDR3 region has the DNA TGTGCCAGCAGCGTAGTCTGGGACACTGAAGCTTTCTTT. Its protein product is CASSVVWDTEAFF.

This clone was observed a handful of times. The chain couples TRBV5-1 to TRBJ2-4, with D perhaps assigned TRBD1 or TRBD2 (6 bases each). CDR1 and CDR2 from the germline V gene are SGHRS and YFSETQ. V was cut by 2 bases and J by 6 bases, with 15 bases left in between. This CDR3 spans 15 amino acids. CDR3 nucleotide sequence: TGCGCCAGCAGCTTTCCGGGGGCAGGTAGAAACATTCAGTACTTC. Translated, it gives CASSFPGAGRNIQYF. Full variable domain (remainder filled in from reference TRBV5-1 and TRBJ2-4): KAGVTQTPRYLIKTRGQQVTLSCSPISGHRSVSWYQQTPGQGLQFLFEYFSETQRNKGNFPGRFSGRQFSNSRSEMNVSTLELGDSALYLCASSFPGAGRNIQYFGAGTRLSVL.

This chain links TRBV29-1 with TRBJ2-5, with 7 bases that match TRBD1. The end of the DNA is better explained by TRBJ2-7, so the J call may be wrong. The CDR3 runs 13 residues. Per the germline V gene, CDR1 is SQVTM and CDR2 is ANQGSEA. CDR3 amino acids: CSVARQGTDEQYF. The CDR3 nucleotides read TGCAGCGTAGCAAGACAGGGAACGGACGAGCAGTACTTC.

This clone occurred many times. This sequence joins TRBV11-2 and TRBJ2-4, with D possibly matching TRBD2 (5 bases). This CDR3 comprises 13 residues. Between the trimmed V and J ends, which lost 3 bases and 8 bases, there was a span of 11 bases. Per germline, CDR1 SGHAT and CDR2 FQNNGV. The CDR3 loop reads CASSLLTEDIQYF. The DNA of the CDR3 is TGTGCCAGCAGCTTGTTGACGGAGGACATTCAGTACTTC. The entire variable domain, with the rest obtained from reference TRBV11-2 and TRBJ2-4, is as follows: EAGVAQSPRYKIIEKRQSVAFWCNPISGHATLYWYQQILGQGPKLLIQFQNNGVVDDSQLPKDRFSAERLKGVDSTLKIQPAKLEDSAVYLCASSLLTEDIQYFGAGTRLSVL.

This rearrangement joins TRBV25-1 to TRBJ1-2, with TRBD1 matching over 7 bases. Germline CDR1 reads MGHDK; CDR2 reads SYGVNS. V lost 7 bases to trimming and J lost 6 bases; unmatched junction nucleotides: 8. There are 13 residues in the CDR3. CDR3 DNA sequence: TGTGCCAGCATGCGGTCAGGGGGTGATGGCTACACCTTC. It encodes CASMRSGGDGYTF.

On this clone itself: Other DNA sequences in this specimen translate into the identical CDR3. The chain couples TRBV7-9 to TRBJ1-5, with D unclear. Trimming took 5 bases from V and 0 from J, leaving 5 bases between them. The CDR3 is 13 residues long. Germline loops: CDR1 SEHNR, CDR2 FQNEAQ (reference sequence). The CDR3 nucleotides read TGTGCCAGCAGCCCCAGTAGCAATCAGCCCCAGCATTTT. This encodes CASSPSSNQPQHF.

The chain recombines TRBV7-2 with TRBJ1-5, with D perhaps matching TRBD1 (6 bases). Germline V lookup: CDR1 SGHTA, CDR2 FQGNSA. V was shortened by 3 bases and J by 10 bases, with 19 bases between the two germline ends. The CDR3 is 15 residues long. The CDR3 sequence: CASSLAGGPVQPQHF. The CDR3 nucleotides read TGTGCCAGCAGCTTGGCGGGGGGGCCGGTCCAACCCCAGCATTTT.

This clone turned up a few times. The genes are TRBV28 and TRBJ1-5, with D possibly matching TRBD1 (6 bases). The CDR3 spans 13 residues. The germline V gene has CDR1 MDHEN and CDR2 SYDVKM. Trimming pared 6 bases from V and 14 bases from J, leaving 20 bases between. The CDR3 loop reads CASSSFTPGDKHF. The CDR3 bases are TGTGCCAGCAGCTCGTTTACACCGGGGGACAAGCATTTT. Full variable domain (outside the CDR3, taken from reference TRBV28 and TRBJ1-5): DVKVTQSSRYLVKRTGEKVFLECVQDMDHENMFWYRQDPGLGLRLIYFSYDVKMKEKGDIPEGYSVSREKKERFSLILESASTNQTSMYLCASSSFTPGDKHFGDGTRLSIL.

The chain uses TRBV19 and TRBJ2-5; TRBD1 matches 9 bases. The CDR3 length is 15 residues. Germline loops: CDR1 LNHDA, CDR2 SQIVND (reference sequence). V lost 4 bases to trimming and J lost 7 bases; unmatched junction nucleotides: 10. The CDR3 DNA is TGTGCCAGTAGTAATCCGGGACAGGGAGGTTTGACCCAGTACTTC. This codes for CASSNPGQGGLTQYF.

This clone was seen only a few times. The chain joins TRBV7-6 to TRBJ2-5; D not resolved. V lost 1 base, J lost 6 bases, and 6 bases lay in between. Germline-derived CDR1 and CDR2 are SGHVS and FNYEAQ. The CDR3 spans 12 residues. CDR3 DNA: TGTGCCAGCAGCTTAGGGATCCAGACCCAGTACTTC. It translates to CASSLGIQTQYF.

The V gene is TRBV4-3, the J gene TRBJ2-5, with unresolved D. The CDR3 runs to 15 residues. V was shortened by 0 bases and J by 5 bases, with 13 bases between the two germline ends. Germline loops: CDR1 LGHNA, CDR2 YSLEER. CDR3 amino acids: CASSQEPPPRETQYF. CDR3 nucleotide sequence: TGCGCCAGCAGCCAAGAACCGCCACCCCGGGAGACCCAGTACTTC.

This chain connects TRBV28 to TRBJ2-1; 8 bases map to TRBD1. V trimming: 3 bases; J trimming: 16 bases; junction bases outside the gene matches: 8. The CDR3 is 12 residues long. From germline, CDR1 is MDHEN and CDR2 SYDVKM. In nucleotides, the CDR3 is TGTGCCAGCAGTTTTACAGTCAGGGGGCAATTCTTC. Translated, it gives CASSFTVRGQFF.

This clone was seen only a few times. The chain carries TRBV7-2 and TRBJ2-2; 9 bases match TRBD1. From germline, CDR1 is SGHTA and CDR2 FQGNSA. This CDR3 is built from 16 residues. The J segment lost 4 bases and the V segment lost 5 bases, leaving 8 bases of the junction unmatched. CDR3 sequence (DNA): TGTGCCAGCAGCCGCCCGGGACAGGGAGCCACCGGGGAGCTGTTTTTT. It is translated as CASSRPGQGATGELFF.

The table lists this clone with a few counts. The rearrangement joins TRBV19 to TRBJ2-7; D remains unclear. Germline V gene data show CDR1 as LNHDA and CDR2 as SQIVND (reference sequence). The CDR3 consists of 14 residues. Deletions cut 3 bases from V and 2 bases from J, with 11 bases between. The CDR3 loop is CASSIDLGTYEQYF. The DNA for the CDR3 is TGTGCCAGTAGTATTGATCTGGGCACCTACGAGCAGTACTTC.

This clone has only a few counts. The genes are TRBV5-4 and TRBJ2-3, with D tentatively TRBD1 (6 bases). Germline V gene lookup returns CDR1 SGHNT and CDR2 YYREEE (reference sequence). Trimming removed 5 bases from V and 2 bases from J, with 9 bases in between. CDR3 length: 13 residues. CDR3 sequence: CASSRQDTDTQYF. CDR3 nucleotide sequence: TGTGCCAGCAGTCGACAGGACACAGATACGCAGTATTTT.

V and J are TRBV5-4 and TRBJ1-2; D not resolved. The CDR3 totals 14 residues. Trimming took off 0 bases at V and 5 bases at J, with 11 bases between the two ends. Germline V gene sequence: CDR1 SGHNT, CDR2 YYREEE (reference sequence). In DNA, the CDR3 is TGTGCCAGCAGCTTGGGGGTGGCAGCGTATGGCTACACCTTC. It yields the protein CASSLGVAAYGYTF. The entire variable domain, with the rest obtained from reference TRBV5-4 and TRBJ1-2, is as follows: ETGVTQSPTHLIKTRGQQVTLRCSSQSGHNTVSWYQQALGQGPQFIFQYYREEENGRGNFPPRFSGLQFPNYSSELNVNALELDDSALYLCASSLGVAAYGYTFGSGTRLTVV.

The genes are TRBV6-1 and TRBJ2-3; 9 bases align to TRBD1. The CDR3 is 15 amino acids. Germline V lookup: CDR1 MNHNS, CDR2 SASEGT. With V trimmed by 5 bases and J by 1 base, 4 bases remained unmatched. Written as DNA, the CDR3 is TGTGCCAGCAGTCTCCGGGACAGGGGCACAGATACGCAGTATTTT. As protein: CASSLRDRGTDTQYF.

In its sample, this clone was seen a few times. The chain couples TRBV10-3 to TRBJ1-1; D uncertain. The germline CDR1 and CDR2 sequences are ENHRY and SYGVKD. V lost 10 bases and J 0 bases, leaving 15 bases between the germline ends. The length of the CDR3 is 14 residues. The CDR3 loop reads CATTPRRVNTEAFF. CDR3 sequence (DNA): TGTGCCACCACCCCCCGTAGGGTGAACACTGAAGCTTTCTTT.

This clone was seen only a few times. This sequence joins TRBV6-6 and TRBJ1-5; D is ambiguous. Germline V gives CDR1 MNHNY, CDR2 SVGAGI (reference sequence). The ends were cut back, 5 bases at V and 2 bases at J, with 13 bases in the middle. This CDR3 is 15 amino acids long. DNA for the CDR3: TGTGCCAGCAGTCTTGACCCAGCGGGCAATCAGCCCCAGCATTTT. Translating gives CASSLDPAGNQPQHF.

In this sample, this clone turned up a few times. This chain joins TRBV5-1 and TRBJ2-7, with 11 bases matching TRBD2. There are 16 residues in the CDR3. Germline V gene lookup returns CDR1 SGHRS and CDR2 YFSETQ. The V segment lost 0 bases and the J segment 3 bases; nucleotides outside the gene matches: 5. CDR3 sequence (DNA): TGCGCCAGCAGCTTGGATAGGACTAGCGGGCTCTACGAGCAGTACTTC. Translating it yields CASSLDRTSGLYEQYF.

This clone was found a few times. The chain uses TRBV7-2 and TRBJ2-3; weak D call: TRBD2 (6 bases). The CDR3 contains 15 residues. Germline V gene lookup returns CDR1 SGHTA and CDR2 FQGNSA. Trimming cost V 3 bases and J 5 bases, with 15 bases left between them. Here the CDR3 DNA reads TGTGCCAGCAGCTTGAGGGGCCCGGGGGAAGATACGCAGTATTTT. Translated: CASSLRGPGEDTQYF.

V gene TRBV2 combines with J gene TRBJ2-3, with D perhaps TRBD1 or TRBD2 (6 bases each). Germline CDR1 is SNHLY and CDR2 is FYNNEI. The CDR3 is 13 residues long. Trimming removed 7 bases at V and 1 base at J, with 9 bases between. CDR3 coding DNA: TGTGCCAGCAAGGGGGGAGGCACAGATACGCAGTATTTT. Translating it yields CASKGGGTDTQYF.

The rearrangement joins TRBV7-3 to TRBJ2-7; D might be TRBD2 (6 bases). The V and J ends lost 4 bases and 9 bases respectively, with 16 bases between them. The CDR3 runs to 13 residues. Germline-derived CDR1 and CDR2 are SGHTA and FQGTGA. The CDR3 loop reads CASSSPGLSPQYF. DNA of the CDR3: TGTGCCAGCAGCTCCCCGGGACTTAGTCCGCAGTACTTC.